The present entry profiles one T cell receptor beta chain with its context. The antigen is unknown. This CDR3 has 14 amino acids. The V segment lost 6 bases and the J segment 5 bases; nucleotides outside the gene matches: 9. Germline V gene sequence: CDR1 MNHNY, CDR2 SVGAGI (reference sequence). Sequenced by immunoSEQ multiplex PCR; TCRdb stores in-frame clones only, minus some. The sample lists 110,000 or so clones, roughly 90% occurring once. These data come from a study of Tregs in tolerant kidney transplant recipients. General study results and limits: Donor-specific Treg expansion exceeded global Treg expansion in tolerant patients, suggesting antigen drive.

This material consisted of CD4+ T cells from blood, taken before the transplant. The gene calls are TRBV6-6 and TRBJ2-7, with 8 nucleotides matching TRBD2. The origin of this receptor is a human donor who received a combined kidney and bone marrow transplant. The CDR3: CASRHDSGNHEQYF. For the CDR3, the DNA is TGTGCCAGCAGACACGATAGCGGGAACCACGAGCAGTACTTC.